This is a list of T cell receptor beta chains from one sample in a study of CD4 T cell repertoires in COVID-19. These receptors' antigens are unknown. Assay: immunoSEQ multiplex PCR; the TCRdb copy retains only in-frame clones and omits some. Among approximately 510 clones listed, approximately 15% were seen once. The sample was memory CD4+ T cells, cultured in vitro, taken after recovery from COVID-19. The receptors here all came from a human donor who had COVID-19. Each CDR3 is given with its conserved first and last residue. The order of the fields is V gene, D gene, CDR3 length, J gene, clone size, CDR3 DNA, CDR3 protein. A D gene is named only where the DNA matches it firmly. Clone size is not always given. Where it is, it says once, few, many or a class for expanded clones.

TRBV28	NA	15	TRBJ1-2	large	TGTGCCAGCAGTCCGCAATTGACAGCTGGGAATGGCTACACCTTC	CASSPQLTAGNGYTF
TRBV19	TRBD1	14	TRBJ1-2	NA	TGTGCCAGTAGTACCCAGACAGGGTACCATGGCTACACCTTC	CASSTQTGYHGYTF
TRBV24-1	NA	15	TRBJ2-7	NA	TGTGCCACCAGTGATTTGAGCAGGGACTCCTACGAGCAGTACTTC	CATSDLSRDSYEQYF
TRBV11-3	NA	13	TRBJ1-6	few	TGTGCCAGCAGCCGGAATAATAATTCACCCCTCCACTTT	CASSRNNNSPLHF
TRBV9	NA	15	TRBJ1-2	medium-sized	TGTGCCAGCAGCGTAGGATTGGGGGCACAGTATGGCTACACCTTC	CASSVGLGAQYGYTF
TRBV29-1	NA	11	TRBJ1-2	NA	TGCAGCGTTGTCGCAGGGGATGGCTACACCTTC	CSVVAGDGYTF
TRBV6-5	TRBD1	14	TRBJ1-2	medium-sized	TGTGCCAGCAGTTACGACAGGGCCCCCTATGGCTACACCTTC	CASSYDRAPYGYTF
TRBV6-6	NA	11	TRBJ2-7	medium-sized	TGTGCCAGCCAGCTAAGCTACGAGCAGTACTTC	CASQLSYEQYF
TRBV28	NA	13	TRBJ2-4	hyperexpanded	TGTGCCAGTGAGGACAGAACGAAAAACATTCAGTACTTC	CASEDRTKNIQYF
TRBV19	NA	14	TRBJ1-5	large	TGTGCCAGTACCACAGGGTTAGGCAATCAGCCCCAGCATTTT	CASTTGLGNQPQHF
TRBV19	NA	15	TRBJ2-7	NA	TGTGCCAGTAGTGCGCAAGGGAAGGGATTTTACGAGCAGTACTTC	CASSAQGKGFYEQYF